This T cell receptor (beta chain) comes out of a study of blood T cell repertoires in COVID-19. The wider study: Researchers got acute and convalescent COVID-19 samples from the United States, Italy and Spain. The analysed material was cDNA or gDNA that came from T cells, B-cell-depleted T cells, or PBMCs.

Original data processing: For nucleated cells, counts were estimated from reference gene primer amplification. Profiled with immunoSEQ multiplex PCR; TCRdb holds only in-frame clones, not every one. Clone size and V and J calls were adopted from that table, with D and trimming inferred from the DNA. This table holds 200,000 to 300,000 clones, roughly 81% found once. The CDR3 totals 13 residues. V shed 10 bases, J shed 10 bases, and the junction held 12 bases outside the gene matches. Patients at the Seattle site were enrolled during active infection and followed longitudinally. Sequenced sample: peripheral blood. The rearrangement uses TRBV12-3 or TRBV12-4 and TRBJ2-1, with 8 nucleotides matching TRBD2. This receptor was taken from a woman older than 75 with COVID-19, enrolled during active disease. The CDR3 reads CATSPGLAREQFF. CDR3 DNA sequence: TGTGCCACCTCGCCCGGACTAGCAAGAGAGCAGTTCTTC.